Following are 9 T cell receptor beta chains from one sample sequenced in a study of shared clonotypes between healthy human individuals. Clones were sequenced by immunoSEQ multiplex PCR, and TCRdb holds only the in-frame ones, with some missing. The table records 1,500,000 or so clones, 98% of them present only once. Sequenced sample: naive CD4+ T cells sorted from blood. Subset meaning: CD45RA+ positively selected. Source of these receptors: a man aged 30 to 39 in good health.

The chain links TRBV2 to TRBJ2-1, with D possibly TRBD2 on 6 matching bases. CDR3 length: 12 residues. In germline, CDR1 is SNHLY, CDR2 FYNNEI. The V end lost 11 bases, the J end lost 3 bases, and 11 bases lay between the germline ends. The CDR3 is CAGGLFYNEQFF. CDR3 in DNA: TGTGCCGGAGGACTATTCTACAATGAGCAGTTCTTC.

The V and J genes are TRBV2 and TRBJ2-1; D is uncertain. The germline CDR1 and CDR2 sequences are SNHLY and FYNNEI. The CDR3 extends over 12 amino acids. Trimming left V 5 bases short and J 6 bases short, with 8 bases between. The CDR3 loop reads CASSFSSNEQFF. The CDR3 DNA reads TGTGCCAGCAGTTTCAGTAGCAATGAGCAGTTCTTC.

This clone was recorded only once. This sequence joins TRBV10-3 and TRBJ1-1, with TRBD1 matching over 7 bases. This CDR3 spans 18 amino acids. Germline CDR1 is ENHRY and CDR2 is SYGVKD. The V and J ends lost 2 bases and 0 bases, in that order; junction bases with no gene match: 12. Here the CDR3 reads CAISELRGGIYMNTEAFF. As DNA, the CDR3 is TGTGCCATCAGTGAGCTCAGGGGGGGAATCTACATGAACACTGAAGCTTTCTTT.

The chain joins TRBV10-3 to TRBJ2-1; 10 bases agree with TRBD2. This CDR3 spans 16 amino acids. V was clipped by 4 bases and J by 0 bases; unmatched bases: 3. Germline CDR1 reads ENHRY; CDR2 reads SYGVKD. As DNA, the CDR3 is TGTGCCATCAGTGCGACTAGCGGGCACTCCTACAATGAGCAGTTCTTC. Encoded protein: CAISATSGHSYNEQFF.

This sequence joins TRBV4-1 and TRBJ2-6, with a tentative D call TRBD1 (6 bases). V lost 2 bases and J lost 1, with 9 bases in between. The CDR3 runs to 16 residues. Germline V gene lookup returns CDR1 MGHRA and CDR2 YSYEKL. The DNA of the CDR3 is TGCGCCAGCAGCCAAATAGGGGGTTCTGGGGCCAACGTCCTGACTTTC. It is translated as CASSQIGGSGANVLTF.

This chain uses TRBV11-1 with TRBJ1-5; D call uncertain. Between the trimmed V and J ends, which lost 5 bases and 4 bases, there was a span of 18 bases. Per the germline V gene, CDR1 is SGHAT and CDR2 is FQDESV (reference sequence). The CDR3 contains 16 residues. The CDR3 here is CASSVDGSSGNQPQHF. The CDR3 region has the DNA TGTGCCAGCAGCGTAGATGGCAGCTCCGGTAATCAGCCCCAGCATTTT.

The CDR3 DNA is TGCGCCAGCAGCCAAGATTCTGCTAGCGGGAGGGTCTCCTACAATGAGCAGTTCTTC. Translating gives CASSQDSASGRVSYNEQFF. This chain links TRBV4-3 with TRBJ2-1; 12 positions match TRBD2. In germline, CDR1 is LGHNA, CDR2 YSLEER. This CDR3 is 19 amino acids long. The V gene end was trimmed by 0 bases and the J gene end by 0 bases; junction bases not matched to a gene: 6.

The gene calls are TRBV5-4 and TRBJ1-1; 9 positions match TRBD1. The CDR3 spans 13 residues. Trimming removed 4 bases from V and 11 bases from J; junction bases left unmatched: 9. Germline V gene sequence: CDR1 SGHNT, CDR2 YYREEE (reference sequence). The CDR3 DNA reads as TGTGCCAGCAGCGCGGACAGGGGCAGTACGGCTTTCTTT. Encoded protein: CASSADRGSTAFF.

In the case of this clone: The same CDR3 is also encoded by other DNA sequences in this sample. The chain links TRBV28 to TRBJ2-1; TRBD2 matches at 12 bases. The CDR3 loop spans 16 amino acids. The V gene end was trimmed by 6 bases and the J gene end by 4 bases; junction bases not matched to a gene: 7. CDR1 and CDR2 from the germline V gene are MDHEN and SYDVKM. The CDR3, as DNA: TGTGCCAGCAGCCAAACTAGCGGGAGGTTGTACAATGAGCAGTTCTTC. Amino acids: CASSQTSGRLYNEQFF.